This T cell receptor beta chain was captured by sequencing in a study of blood T cell repertoires in COVID-19. The V gene end was trimmed by 0 bases and the J gene end by 1 base; junction bases not matched to a gene: 6. Germline V lookup: CDR1 LGHDT, CDR2 YNNKEL (reference sequence). The CDR3 spans 17 residues. The method was immunoSEQ multiplex PCR; TCRdb's version includes in-frame clones alone and lacks a portion of them. The sample shows roughly 160,000 clones, less than 85% of them seen only once. The sample comprised PBMCs or T cells enriched from blood (not recorded which). The chain couples TRBV3-1 (or the pseudogene TRBV3-2) to TRBJ2-3; TRBD2 matches 8 bases. The TCR sequence derives from a man in his forties or fifties who had recovered from COVID-19. CDR3 loop: CASSQDNPAGGTDTQYF. The CDR3, as DNA: TGTGCCAGCAGCCAAGATAACCCAGCGGGGGGCACAGATACGCAGTATTTT.